The 10 T cell receptor beta chains below all came from one sample that was sequenced in a study of T-cell reconstitution after alpha-beta-depleted transplantation in children. Preparing the TCRbeta library involved the use of unique molecular identifiers. TCRdb reanalysed the PCR reads using MiXCR and keeps one entry per CDR3 protein. The data show about 230,000 distinct CDR3 sequences, 8% to 10% seen once. The sample consisted of PBMCs from the stem cell graft donor, taken from the stem cell graft. The receptors here all came from a human donor who donated a stem cell graft to a child with acute lymphoblastic leukemia.

This clonotype was counted only a few times. The V call is TRBV7-2, the J call TRBJ2-7, with D tentatively TRBD1 (6 bases). V was cut by 0 bases and J by 2 bases, with 11 bases left in between. This CDR3 spans 15 amino acids. Germline V gene sequence: CDR1 SGHTA, CDR2 FQGNSA. Here the CDR3 reads CASSLATGATYEQYF. Written as DNA, the CDR3 is TGTGCCAGCAGCTTAGCGACAGGAGCCACCTACGAGCAGTACTTC.

This sequence joins TRBV11-2 and TRBJ1-3; D uncertain. Per the germline V gene, CDR1 is SGHAT and CDR2 is FQNNGV. The CDR3 is 15 residues long. Trimming shortened V by 1 base and J by 0 bases, and 7 bases separated the two germline ends. The CDR3 DNA sequence: TGTGCCAGCAGCTTAGGACGGGGCTCTGGAAACACCATATATTTT. It yields the protein CASSLGRGSGNTIYF.

The gene calls are TRBV27 and TRBJ1-2; weak D call: TRBD1 (6 bases). The length of the CDR3 is 15 residues. Germline CDR1 and CDR2: MNHEY and SMNVEV (reference sequence). V lost 5 bases to trimming and J lost 6 bases, with 19 bases between them. This CDR3 reads CASSPSGGHYNGYTF. CDR3 nucleotide sequence: TGTGCCAGCAGTCCCTCGGGGGGGCATTATAATGGCTACACCTTC.

V is TRBV20-1 and J is TRBJ1-3, with a possible D match to TRBD1 (6 bases). Germline CDR1 and CDR2: DFQATT and SNEGSKA (reference sequence). The CDR3 length is 15 residues. V dropped 5 bases and J dropped 0 bases, with 14 bases sitting between them. This chain's CDR3 is CSALRQALSGNTIYF. The DNA of the CDR3 is TGCAGTGCTCTAAGACAGGCCCTCTCTGGAAACACCATATATTTT.

This chain joins TRBV12-3 or TRBV12-4 and TRBJ2-5; 9 nucleotides line up with TRBD2. Trimming removed 8 bases from V and 5 bases from J; junction bases left unmatched: 6. The CDR3 is 13 residues long. The CDR3: CASGRAGGETQYF. DNA for the CDR3: TGTGCCAGCGGACGCGCGGGGGGGGAGACCCAGTACTTC.

A few counts support this clonotype. V is TRBV12-3 or TRBV12-4 and J is TRBJ2-3; 12 bases are shared with TRBD2. V lost 5 bases and J lost 0; bases outside the gene matches: 9. CDR3 length: 18 residues. The CDR3 coding sequence is TGTGCCAGCAGTGAAACCCCCACTAGCGGGGGGAGCACAGATACGCAGTATTTT. Translating gives CASSETPTSGGSTDTQYF.

This clonotype was seen a handful of times. V is TRBV5-1 and J is TRBJ2-7; D call uncertain. Germline CDR1 and CDR2: SGHRS and YFSETQ. V was cut by 4 bases and J by 5 bases, with 13 bases left in between. The CDR3 spans 13 residues. The CDR3: CASSEGPGDEQYF. CDR3 nucleotides: TGCGCCAGCAGCGAAGGACCTGGGGACGAGCAGTACTTC.

This clonotype was counted a few times. The chain joins TRBV27 to TRBJ2-2; no firm D call. CDR1 is MNHEY, CDR2 SMNVEV, per germline (reference sequence). Deletions cut 3 bases from V and 4 bases from J, with 6 bases between. This CDR3 spans 13 amino acids. CDR3 protein: CASSFDFTGELFF. The CDR3 DNA reads as TGTGCCAGCAGTTTCGATTTCACCGGGGAGCTGTTTTTT.

This clonotype occurred many times. V is TRBV2 and J is TRBJ2-2, with D perhaps matching TRBD1 (6 bases). This CDR3 spans 14 amino acids. The V gene lost 4 bases and the J gene lost 5 bases, with 11 bases spanning the gap. CDR1 SNHLY and CDR2 FYNNEI come from the germline V gene. CDR3 sequence: CASSGGPLTGELFF. The CDR3 DNA reads as TGTGCCAGCAGTGGGGGGCCCTTAACCGGGGAGCTGTTTTTT.

This clonotype showed up many times. This chain joins TRBV2 and TRBJ1-1; no firm D call. The length of the CDR3 is 12 residues. The germline CDR1 and CDR2 sequences are SNHLY and FYNNEI. Trimming took off 1 base at V and 8 bases at J, with 8 bases between the two ends. The CDR3 DNA follows: TGTGCCAGCAGTGAAGAGGCAGACGAAGCTTTCTTT. Its protein product is CASSEEADEAFF.